A selection of T cell receptor beta chains follows, all from one sample in a study of CD8 T cells in ankylosing spondylitis. Each CDR3 protein gets one entry after TCRdb re-called the 5' RACE reads with MiXCR. The sample lists roughly 40,000 distinct CDR3 sequences, approximately 3.6% occurring once. Sequenced input: blood, either unsorted or a sorted T cell fraction (not recorded which). These receptors came from a female donor with ankylosing spondylitis or in good health (not recorded which). The CDR3 runs from the conserved cysteine through the conserved F or W. Each record gives: J gene, clone size, V gene, D gene, CDR3 protein, CDR3 DNA. D genes are given only for firm matches. The size entry gives once, few, many, or a class for an expanded clone.

j_call: TRBJ2-7
clone_size: many
v_call: TRBV9
d_call: -
cdr3_aa: CASSVDGSAGSLYEQYF
cdr3_nt: TGTGCCAGCAGCGTAGATGGGAGTGCGGGGTCTCTTTACGAGCAGTACTTC

j_call: TRBJ1-1
clone_size: many
v_call: TRBV9
d_call: -
cdr3_aa: CASSVDTGRNTEAFF
cdr3_nt: TGTGCCAGCAGCGTAGATACAGGGAGGAACACTGAAGCTTTCTTT

j_call: TRBJ1-1
clone_size: many
v_call: TRBV9
d_call: -
cdr3_aa: CASSAEGAANTEAFF
cdr3_nt: TGTGCCAGCAGCGCGGAGGGAGCCGCGAACACTGAAGCTTTCTTT

j_call: TRBJ1-2
clone_size: many
v_call: TRBV9
d_call: TRBD1
cdr3_aa: CASSPGQGRYGYTF
cdr3_nt: TGTGCCAGCAGCCCAGGACAGGGACGCTATGGCTACACCTTC

j_call: TRBJ2-3
clone_size: many
v_call: TRBV9
d_call: -
cdr3_aa: CASSQGPADTQYF
cdr3_nt: TGTGCCAGCAGCCAGGGTCCTGCAGATACGCAGTATTTT

j_call: TRBJ2-1
clone_size: many
v_call: TRBV9
d_call: -
cdr3_aa: CASSHRTGNYNEQFF
cdr3_nt: TGTGCCAGCAGCCATCGGACGGGCAACTACAATGAGCAGTTCTTC

j_call: TRBJ2-1
clone_size: many
v_call: TRBV9
d_call: TRBD2
cdr3_aa: CASSARLAGGHQQFF
cdr3_nt: TGTGCCAGCAGCGCCAGACTAGCGGGGGGGCATCAGCAGTTCTTC

j_call: TRBJ2-7
clone_size: many
v_call: TRBV9
d_call: TRBD1
cdr3_aa: CASSVGTGSHEQYF
cdr3_nt: TGTGCCAGCAGCGTCGGGACAGGGTCCCACGAGCAGTACTTC

j_call: TRBJ1-4
clone_size: many
v_call: TRBV9
d_call: -
cdr3_aa: CASSVNPGPGEKLFF
cdr3_nt: TGTGCCAGCAGCGTAAATCCGGGCCCTGGTGAAAAACTGTTTTTT

j_call: TRBJ2-2
clone_size: few
v_call: TRBV9
d_call: -
cdr3_aa: CASSVSGRTNTGELFF
cdr3_nt: TGTGCCAGCAGCGTATCGGGCAGGACGAACACCGGGGAGCTGTTTTTT

j_call: TRBJ2-5
clone_size: many
v_call: TRBV9
d_call: -
cdr3_aa: CASSTRVGQETQYF
cdr3_nt: TGTGCCAGCAGCACCAGGGTAGGCCAAGAGACCCAGTACTTC